The 14 T cell receptor beta chains presented below share a single source sample, sequenced in a study of T cells in Graves' hyperthyroidism and ophthalmopathy. TCR beta CDR3 region amplification was performed from RNA transcripts. The study used the HTBI primer set for a first-round RT-PCR of the TCR CDR3. TCRdb used MiXCR to reprocess the multiplex PCR reads, holding one entry per CDR3 protein. Counted here are about 360,000 distinct CDR3 sequences, about 13% occurring once; the ten biggest clones make up over 8.5%. Sequencing was done on a sample of blood. The receptors shown here come from a woman between 18 and 29 years old with Graves' hyperthyroidism.

V and J are TRBV10-3 and TRBJ1-4; 8 bases are a match to TRBD1. This CDR3 has 13 amino acids. Trimming took 6 bases from V and 8 from J; bases not matched to a gene: 5. From germline, CDR1 is ENHRY and CDR2 SYGVKD. The CDR3, as DNA: TGTGCCATCAGGGACAGGGAGGGCGAAAAACTGTTTTTT. This codes for CAIRDREGEKLFF.

The chain is built from TRBV11-2 and TRBJ2-7; 12 bases line up with TRBD1. The germline V gene has CDR1 SGHAT and CDR2 FQNNGV. The CDR3 runs 15 residues. The J segment lost 3 bases and the V segment lost 3 bases, leaving 3 bases of the junction unmatched. The CDR3 nucleotides are TGTGCCAGCAGCTTCCGGGACAGGGGGCTCTACGAGCAGTACTTC. Translation: CASSFRDRGLYEQYF. Drawing the rest from reference TRBV11-2 and TRBJ2-7, the complete variable domain is EAGVAQSPRYKIIEKRQSVAFWCNPISGHATLYWYQQILGQGPKLLIQFQNNGVVDDSQLPKDRFSAERLKGVDSTLKIQPAKLEDSAVYLCASSFRDRGLYEQYFGPGTRLTVT.

As regards this clonotype: One end of the junction is discordant with germline, which a read error may explain. This sequence joins TRBV6-5 and TRBJ1-6; D not resolved. The CDR3 has 15 amino acids. Germline CDR1 and CDR2: MNHEY and SVGAGI. The CDR3 DNA reads as TGTGTCAGCACCCACCGCTGGCAGTATAATTCACCCCTCCACTTT. As protein: CVSTHRWQYNSPLHF.

The chain carries TRBV5-4 and TRBJ2-7, with 11 bases identical to TRBD1. Germline CDR1 and CDR2: SGHNT and YYREEE (reference sequence). CDR3 size: 16 residues. Unmatched junction bases numbered 4, after V lost 0 bases and J lost 2 bases. The DNA for the CDR3 is TGTGCCAGCAGCTTGGGGGTGGACAGGGGGCCCTACGAGCAGTACTTC. It yields the protein CASSLGVDRGPYEQYF.

A note on this clonotype: A read error may be the cause here, since a much bigger clone is one base away. The chain combines TRBV18 with TRBJ1-1; 7 bases fit TRBD1. Germline CDR1 is KGHSH and CDR2 is LQKENI. The CDR3 length is 14 residues. The CDR3 loop is CASSERGQNTEALF. CDR3 nucleotide sequence: TGTGCCAGCTCGGAAAGGGGACAGAACACTGAAGCTCTCTTT.

In this sample, this clonotype turned up many times. The chain joins TRBV6-2 or TRBV6-3 to TRBJ2-7, with 8 bases that match TRBD1. The CDR3 runs to 15 residues. The V gene's germline CDR1 is MNHEY and CDR2 SVGEGT. J gave up 1 base and V 2 bases, and 4 bases lay outside the gene matches. The CDR3 sequence: CASSYRQGLSYEQYF. The CDR3 DNA is TGTGCCAGCAGTTACCGACAGGGGCTGTCCTACGAGCAGTACTTC.

This clonotype has more than one count but fewer than ten. The V call is TRBV27, the J call TRBJ1-5; D remains unclear. CDR1 and CDR2 (germline): MNHEY, SMNVEV (reference sequence). The CDR3 covers 14 residues. The V end was cut by 0 bases, the J end by 7 bases, with 10 bases between. The CDR3, as DNA: TGTGCCAGCAGTTTATCCGGATCCTACCAGCCCCAGCATTTT. As protein: CASSLSGSYQPQHF.

This clonotype was counted at least ten times. This chain links TRBV9 with TRBJ2-5; D is undetermined. The CDR3 consists of 13 residues. Trimming shortened V by 3 bases and J by 1 base, and 7 bases separated the two germline ends. Germline assignment: CDR1 SGDLS and CDR2 YYNGEE. In DNA form, the CDR3 reads TGTGCCAGCAGCGCGAATGCCCAAGAGACCCAGTACTTC. Residues: CASSANAQETQYF.

This clonotype was detected only a few times. CDR3 DNA sequence: TGTGCCAGCAGCCCCCGACACAGCCAAGAGACCCAGTACTTC. It translates to CASSPRHSQETQYF. The chain uses TRBV7-8 and TRBJ2-5; unclear D gene. The CDR3 totals 14 residues. The V end lost 5 bases, the J end lost 1 base, and 11 bases lay between the germline ends. In germline, CDR1 is SGHVS, CDR2 FQNEAQ.

The chain is built from TRBV7-3 and TRBJ1-6; tentative D call: TRBD1 (5 bases). Germline CDR1 is SGHTA and CDR2 is FQGTGA. The CDR3 totals 15 residues. V dropped 6 bases and J dropped 8 bases, with 17 bases sitting between them. This CDR3 is CASRTKARVDSPLHF. The CDR3 DNA follows: TGTGCCAGCAGGACGAAGGCCAGGGTTGATTCACCCCTCCACTTT. The entire variable domain, with the rest obtained from reference TRBV7-3 and TRBJ1-6, is as follows: GAGVSQTPSNKVTEKGKYVELRCDPISGHTALYWYRQSLGQGPEFLIYFQGTGAADDSGLPNDRFFAVRPEGSVSTLKIQRTERGDSAVYLCASRTKARVDSPLHFGNGTRLTVT.

The chain is built from TRBV12-3 or TRBV12-4 and TRBJ2-3, with 13 positions matching TRBD2. The ends lost 6 bases at V and 6 bases at J; junction bases unmatched: 18. The CDR3 runs 19 residues. The CDR3 is CASSLTGTSGAGALDTQYF. DNA for the CDR3: TGTGCCAGCAGCCTCACCGGGACTAGCGGGGCTGGCGCATTGGATACGCAGTATTTT.

V gene TRBV19 combines with J gene TRBJ2-1; TRBD2 matches 14 bases. CDR3 length: 18 amino acids. Germline assignment: CDR1 LNHDA and CDR2 SQIVND (reference sequence). V lost 4 bases, J lost 3 bases, and 8 bases stayed unmatched. The CDR3 region has the DNA TGTGCCAGTAGTAAGAGGGGACTAGCGGGAGACTACTACAATGAGCAGTTCTTC. Protein: CASSKRGLAGDYYNEQFF.

In this sample, this clonotype turned up many times. The genes are TRBV5-6 and TRBJ1-2; D remains ambiguous. V dropped 1 base and J dropped 6 bases, with 16 bases sitting between them. This CDR3 comprises 15 residues. CDR1 and CDR2 from the germline V gene are SGHDT and YYEEEE. The CDR3 here is CASSLKARTADGYTF. CDR3 nucleotides: TGTGCCAGCAGCTTGAAGGCTCGCACGGCCGATGGCTACACCTTC. Drawing the rest from reference TRBV5-6 and TRBJ1-2, the complete variable domain is DAGVTQSPTHLIKTRGQQVTLRCSPKSGHDTVSWYQQALGQGPQFIFQYYEEEERQRGNFPDRFSGHQFPNYSSELNVNALLLGDSALYLCASSLKARTADGYTFGSGTRLTVV.

This clonotype was counted at least ten times. The chain has TRBV28 and TRBJ1-1; D is unclear. From germline, CDR1 is MDHEN and CDR2 SYDVKM. The CDR3 has 16 residues. Trimming cost V 5 bases and J 2 bases, with 18 bases left between them. As DNA, the CDR3 is TGTGCCAGCAGTAGAGGCCAGAGGCTTAGAAACACTGAAGCTTTCTTT. Translated: CASSRGQRLRNTEAFF.